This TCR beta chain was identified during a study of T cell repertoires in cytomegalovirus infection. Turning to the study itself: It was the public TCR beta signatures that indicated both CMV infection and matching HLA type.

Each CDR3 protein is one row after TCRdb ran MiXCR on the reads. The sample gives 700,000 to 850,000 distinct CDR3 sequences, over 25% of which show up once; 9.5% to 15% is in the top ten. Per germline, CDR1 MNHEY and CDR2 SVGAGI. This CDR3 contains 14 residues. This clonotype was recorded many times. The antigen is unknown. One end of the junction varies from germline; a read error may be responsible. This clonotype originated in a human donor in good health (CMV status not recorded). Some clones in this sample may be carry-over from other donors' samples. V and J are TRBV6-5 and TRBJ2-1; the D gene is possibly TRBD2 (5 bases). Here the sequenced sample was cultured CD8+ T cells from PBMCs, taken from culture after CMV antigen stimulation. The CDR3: CASSYGGPYNEQFF. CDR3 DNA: TGTGCCAGTAGTTATGGAGGACCCTACAATGAGCAGTTCTTC.